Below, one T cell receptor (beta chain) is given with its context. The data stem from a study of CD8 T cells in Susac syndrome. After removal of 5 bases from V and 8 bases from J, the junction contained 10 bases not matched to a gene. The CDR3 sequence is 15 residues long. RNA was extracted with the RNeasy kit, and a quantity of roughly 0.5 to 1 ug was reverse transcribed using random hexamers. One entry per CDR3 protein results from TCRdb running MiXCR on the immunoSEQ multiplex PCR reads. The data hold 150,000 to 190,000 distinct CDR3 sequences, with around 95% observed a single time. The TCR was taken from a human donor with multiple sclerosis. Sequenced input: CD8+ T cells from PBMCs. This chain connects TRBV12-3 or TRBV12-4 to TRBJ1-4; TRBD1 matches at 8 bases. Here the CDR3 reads CASSDGQGIGEKLFF. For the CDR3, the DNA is TGTGCCAGCAGTGACGGACAGGGAATAGGGGAAAAACTGTTTTTT.